This T cell receptor (beta chain) is drawn from a study of blood T cell repertoires in COVID-19. About the research overall: Sites across the United States, Italy and Spain contributed samples from acute and convalescent COVID-19. T cells, B-cell-depleted T cells, or PBMCs provided the cDNA or gDNA that served as material.

Original data processing: Reference gene primer amplification in the assay estimated nucleated cell counts. Here immunoSEQ multiplex PCR was the method, and the copy in TCRdb shows in-frame clones only, minus some. V and J calls plus clone size are reproduced from that table; the DNA served to infer D and trimming. The repertoire includes roughly 200,000 clones, 75% to 90% of them detected once, and approximately 10% sits in the top ten. This CDR3 region has 13 residues. With 5 bases removed from V and 4 bases from J, the gap between germline ends came to 14 bases. The V gene's germline CDR1 is SQVTM and CDR2 ANQGSEA.

The source material was peripheral blood. The V gene is TRBV29-1, the J gene TRBJ1-1; D not certain. The receptor was derived from a human donor with active or convalescent COVID-19. The donor label of this sample is uncertain. This CDR3 is CSVRGLAGTEAFF. The CDR3 DNA reads as TGCAGCGTTCGGGGATTGGCGGGCACTGAAGCTTTCTTT.